This entry lists 26 T cell receptor beta chains sequenced from one sample in a study of T cell changes during pregnancy in multiple sclerosis. Produced via immunoSEQ multiplex PCR; TCRdb's table is partial and in-frame only. The sample contains fewer than 140,000 clones, 85% to 95% of which appear only once. Source: peripheral blood, taken after pregnancy. The receptors were gathered from a female donor with multiple sclerosis, enrolled in a pregnancy study.

This clone was picked up one time. The chain carries TRBV11-2 and TRBJ2-2, with 8 bases fitting TRBD2. J lost 4 bases, V lost 6 bases, and 10 bases had no gene match. CDR1 is SGHAT and CDR2 is FQNNGV in the germline V gene. This CDR3 contains 16 residues. The CDR3 spells CASSPVPRGGTGELFF. CDR3 DNA: TGTGCCAGCAGTCCAGTCCCCCGGGGGGGCACCGGGGAGCTGTTTTTT.

As DNA, the CDR3 is TGTGCCAGCTCACCACCAGACGGGACTGGAGATTCACCCCTCCACTTT. It codes for CASSPPDGTGDSPLHF. The chain employs TRBV18 and TRBJ1-6; D is perhaps TRBD1 (5 bases). Germline loops: CDR1 KGHSH, CDR2 LQKENI. The ends were cut back, 0 bases at V and 8 bases at J, with 14 bases in the middle. The CDR3 is 16 amino acids.

V usage is TRBV9 and J usage is TRBJ2-3, with D perhaps matching TRBD2 (5 bases). The CDR3 contains 15 residues. Germline CDR1 reads SGDLS; CDR2 reads YYNGEE. V was shortened by 0 bases and J by 5 bases, with 13 bases between the two germline ends. The CDR3 sequence is CASSVDPSPGDTQYF. In DNA form, the CDR3 reads TGTGCCAGCAGCGTAGACCCTAGCCCAGGAGATACGCAGTATTTT. The entire variable domain, with the rest obtained from reference TRBV9 and TRBJ2-3, is as follows: DSGVTQTPKHLITATGQRVTLRCSPRSGDLSVYWYQQSLDQGLQFLIQYYNGEERAKGNILERFSAQQFPDLHSELNLSSLELGDSALYFCASSVDPSPGDTQYFGPGTRLTVL.

The chain combines TRBV28 with TRBJ1-4; 7 nucleotides match TRBD1. The CDR3 is made up of 14 amino acids. Unmatched junction bases numbered 4, after V lost 5 bases and J lost 4 bases. Per the germline V gene, CDR1 is MDHEN and CDR2 is SYDVKM. The CDR3 DNA reads TGTGCCAGCAGTGCCCAGGGGGGTAATGAAAAACTGTTTTTT. Encoded protein: CASSAQGGNEKLFF. Combining the CDR3 with reference TRBV28 and TRBJ1-4 gives the whole variable domain DVKVTQSSRYLVKRTGEKVFLECVQDMDHENMFWYRQDPGLGLRLIYFSYDVKMKEKGDIPEGYSVSREKKERFSLILESASTNQTSMYLCASSAQGGNEKLFFGSGTQLSVL.

The gene calls are TRBV5-5 and TRBJ1-5; D ambiguous. CDR1 and CDR2 from the germline V gene are SGHKS and YYEKEE (reference sequence). The CDR3 runs to 14 residues. The ends were cut back, 0 bases at V and 3 bases at J, with 7 bases in the middle. CDR3 protein: CASSLGLTNQPQHF. As DNA, the CDR3 is TGTGCCAGCAGCTTGGGGCTTACCAATCAGCCCCAGCATTTT.

This chain connects TRBV30 to TRBJ1-6, with 9 bases fitting TRBD1. J gave up 6 bases and V 8 bases, and 14 bases lay outside the gene matches. Per the germline V gene, CDR1 is GTSNPN and CDR2 is SVGIG (reference sequence). The CDR3 spans 16 residues. The CDR3: CARGFGTGPPNSPLHF. CDR3 bases: TGTGCCCGAGGCTTCGGGACAGGGCCTCCTAATTCACCCCTCCACTTT. Full variable domain (outside the CDR3, taken from reference TRBV30 and TRBJ1-6): SQTIHQWPATLVQPVGSPLSLECTVEGTSNPNLYWYRQAAGRGLQLLFYSVGIGQISSEVPQNLSASRPQDRQFILSSKKLLLSDSGFYLCARGFGTGPPNSPLHFGNGTRLTVT.

This clone was counted a single time. V gene TRBV7-3 combines with J gene TRBJ2-2; 10 bases are a match to TRBD2. CDR1 is SGHTA and CDR2 is FQGTGA in the germline V gene. This CDR3 contains 18 residues. The J segment lost 2 bases and the V segment lost 1 base, leaving 7 bases of the junction unmatched. This chain's CDR3 is CASSLNRVAGGNTGELFF. In nucleotides, the CDR3 is TGTGCCAGCAGCTTAAACCGGGTAGCGGGGGGCAACACCGGGGAGCTGTTTTTT.

CDR3 amino acids: CASSLGSVVAPGGTQYF. CDR3 in DNA: TGCGCCAGCAGCTTGGGATCAGTGGTGGCTCCGGGTGGTACGCAGTATTTT. The chain couples TRBV5-1 to TRBJ2-3; D gene uncertain. The CDR3 runs to 17 residues. V shed 0 bases and J shed 8 bases, with 22 bases lying between them. Germline lookup yields CDR1 SGHRS and CDR2 YFSETQ. Together with reference TRBV5-1 and TRBJ2-3, the CDR3 gives the full variable domain: KAGVTQTPRYLIKTRGQQVTLSCSPISGHRSVSWYQQTPGQGLQFLFEYFSETQRNKGNFPGRFSGRQFSNSRSEMNVSTLELGDSALYLCASSLGSVVAPGGTQYFGPGTRLTVL.

This chain joins TRBV27 and TRBJ2-7; 9 bases line up with TRBD1. Trimming at V came to 0 bases and at J to 5 bases, leaving 2 bases not matched to a gene. In germline, CDR1 is MNHEY, CDR2 SMNVEV (reference sequence). This CDR3 is built from 14 residues. In nucleotides, the CDR3 is TGTGCCAGCAGTTTATCGTGGACAGGGGACGAGCAGTACTTC. Translation gives CASSLSWTGDEQYF.

This clone has a handful of counts. The J gene is TRBJ1-2, the V gene TRBV5-6, with 7 positions matching TRBD1. Germline CDR1 reads SGHDT; CDR2 reads YYEEEE. V shed 1 base and J 0 bases; nucleotides not matched to a gene: 3. The CDR3 length is 15 residues. CDR3 sequence (DNA): TGTGCCAGCAGCTTGACAGGGGAAGCTAACTATGGCTACACCTTC. Its translation is CASSLTGEANYGYTF.

The gene calls are TRBV30 and TRBJ2-2, with D maybe TRBD2 (5 bases). Germline lookup yields CDR1 GTSNPN and CDR2 SVGIG (reference sequence). CDR3 length equals 15 residues. V was shortened by 0 bases and J by 5 bases, with 13 bases between the two germline ends. CDR3 bases: TGTGCCTGGAGTGTACACCTAGCTCTGACCGGGGAGCTGTTTTTT. This gives the protein CAWSVHLALTGELFF.

The chain joins TRBV27 to TRBJ2-3; 11 bases align to TRBD2. J gave up 2 bases and V 6 bases, and 13 bases lay outside the gene matches. Germline V gene lookup returns CDR1 MNHEY and CDR2 SMNVEV (reference sequence). The CDR3 sequence is 18 residues long. The CDR3 DNA follows: TGTGCCAGCAGCCTACTATCCGGGACTAGCGGAATCACAGATACGCAGTATTTT. It yields the protein CASSLLSGTSGITDTQYF.

The chain links TRBV7-8 to TRBJ2-1, with TRBD1 identical over 8 bases. With V trimmed by 5 bases and J by 9 bases, 15 bases remained unmatched. The CDR3 runs to 16 residues. CDR1 is SGHVS, CDR2 FQNEAQ, per germline. The CDR3: CASSPGEVTGAREQFF. As DNA, the CDR3 is TGTGCCAGCAGCCCGGGTGAGGTGACAGGGGCACGTGAGCAGTTCTTC.

The J gene is TRBJ2-1, the V gene TRBV5-6, with D uncertain. CDR1 and CDR2 (germline): SGHDT, YYEEEE. The ends were cut back, 1 base at V and 9 bases at J, with 5 bases in the middle. The CDR3 is made up of 11 amino acids. The CDR3 protein is CASSLSIEQFF. DNA for the CDR3: TGTGCCAGCAGCTTGTCTATTGAGCAGTTCTTC.

The chain combines TRBV7-9 with TRBJ2-1; the match to TRBD2 covers 9 bases. The CDR3 length is 15 residues. V lost 7 bases, J lost 9 bases, and 13 bases stayed unmatched. Germline V lookup: CDR1 SEHNR, CDR2 FQNEAQ (reference sequence). CDR3: CASTGAGGPLSEQFF. The CDR3 DNA reads as TGTGCCAGCACGGGTGCGGGAGGGCCTTTGAGTGAGCAGTTCTTC.

V usage is TRBV5-4 and J usage is TRBJ1-3; TRBD1 matches 8 bases. The CDR3 length is 14 residues. Germline V gene lookup returns CDR1 SGHNT and CDR2 YYREEE (reference sequence). Trimming at V came to 3 bases and at J to 2 bases, leaving 1 base not matched to a gene. The CDR3 bases are TGTGCCAGCAGCTCGACAGGGGCTGGAAACACCATATATTTT. The encoded protein is CASSSTGAGNTIYF.

The J gene is TRBJ2-5, the V gene TRBV15, with 8 nucleotides matching TRBD2. This CDR3 is 12 amino acids long. V dropped 3 bases and J dropped 10; count of bases not matched to a gene: 4. Germline CDR1 reads LNHNV; CDR2 reads YYDKDF (reference sequence). The CDR3 region has the DNA TGTGCCACCAGCAGCGCGGGGGGCGACCAGTACTTC. Translating it yields CATSSAGGDQYF. Together with reference TRBV15 and TRBJ2-5, the CDR3 gives the full variable domain: DAMVIQNPRYQVTQFGKPVTLSCSQTLNHNVMYWYQQKSSQAPKLLFHYYDKDFNNEADTPDNFQSRRPNTSFCFLDIRSPGLGDTAMYLCATSSAGGDQYFGPGTRLLVL.

This sequence joins TRBV7-9 and TRBJ1-1; D is possibly TRBD1 (5 bases). V was clipped by 5 bases and J by 0 bases, with 13 bases between them. CDR1 and CDR2 (germline): SEHNR, FQNEAQ (reference sequence). The CDR3 extends over 15 amino acids. For the CDR3, the DNA is TGTGCCAGCAGCGCCCGACAGAATATGAACACTGAAGCTTTCTTT. Its translation is CASSARQNMNTEAFF.

Comment on this clone: The same CDR3 is also encoded by other DNA sequences in this sample. The chain joins TRBV15 to TRBJ1-5; D ambiguous. Germline V gene lookup returns CDR1 LNHNV and CDR2 YYDKDF (reference sequence). V was shortened by 1 base and J by 6 bases, with 4 bases between the two germline ends. CDR3 size: 12 residues. The CDR3 region has the DNA TGTGCCACCAGCAGAGCAGGTCAGCCCCAGCATTTT. Amino acids: CATSRAGQPQHF.

V and J are TRBV25-1 and TRBJ1-2; the match to TRBD1 covers 9 bases. This CDR3 comprises 12 residues. From germline, CDR1 is MGHDK and CDR2 SYGVNS. CDR3 sequence reads: CSTLGQGDGYTF. CDR3 bases: TGTTCGACCTTGGGACAGGGCGATGGCTACACCTTC.

This clone was recorded only once. The V and J genes are TRBV5-1 and TRBJ2-2; 8 bases agree with TRBD1. This CDR3 has 16 residues. Per germline, CDR1 SGHRS and CDR2 YFSETQ. V lost 7 bases to trimming and J lost 0 bases; unmatched junction nucleotides: 8. The CDR3 spells CASRSTGVPNTGELFF. CDR3 DNA sequence: TGCGCCAGCCGCTCGACAGGGGTCCCGAACACCGGGGAGCTGTTTTTT.

The table lists this clone with a few counts. This rearrangement joins TRBV5-1 to TRBJ2-1, with D possibly being TRBD2 (7 bases). The V and J ends lost 4 bases and 8 bases respectively, with 13 bases between them. The V gene's germline CDR1 is SGHRS and CDR2 YFSETQ. CDR3 length: 13 residues. The CDR3, as DNA: TGCGCCAGCAGCCCGGGCGGGGGCCATGAGCAGTTCTTC. This gives the protein CASSPGGGHEQFF.

V is TRBV6-5 and J is TRBJ2-1, with D possibly TRBD1 on 6 matching bases. Trimming took off 6 bases at V and 7 bases at J, with 13 bases between the two ends. The CDR3 consists of 13 residues. CDR1 MNHEY and CDR2 SVGAGI come from the germline V gene. The CDR3 here is CASSGAGVNEQFF. The CDR3, as DNA: TGTGCCAGCAGCGGTGCAGGGGTGAATGAGCAGTTCTTC.

The rearrangement links TRBV6-1 to TRBJ1-1, with a weak D call TRBD1 (6 bases). The germline V and J ends were trimmed by 2 bases and 4 bases, with 11 bases remaining between them. In germline, CDR1 is MNHNS, CDR2 SASEGT. CDR3 size: 14 residues. The CDR3: CASSESRGGTEAFF. The CDR3 DNA follows: TGTGCCAGCAGTGAATCGAGGGGGGGCACTGAAGCTTTCTTT.

This chain uses TRBV5-5 with TRBJ2-2; D may be TRBD1 (6 bases). V was cut by 7 bases and J by 7 bases, with 17 bases left in between. The CDR3 has 14 amino acids. Germline-derived CDR1 and CDR2 are SGHKS and YYEKEE (reference sequence). Here the CDR3 DNA reads TGTGCCAGCTTAAGTACAGGGAGCATCGGGGAGCTGTTTTTT. Its protein product is CASLSTGSIGELFF.

The J gene is TRBJ1-5, the V gene TRBV19; TRBD1 might be the D (6 bases). CDR3 length: 15 amino acids. The V end lost 0 bases, the J end lost 2 bases, and 8 bases lay between the germline ends. Germline CDR1 LNHDA, CDR2 SQIVND (reference sequence). The CDR3 region has the DNA TGTGCCAGTAGTATAGACCGACAGGGCAATCAGCCCCAGCATTTT. It specifies CASSIDRQGNQPQHF.